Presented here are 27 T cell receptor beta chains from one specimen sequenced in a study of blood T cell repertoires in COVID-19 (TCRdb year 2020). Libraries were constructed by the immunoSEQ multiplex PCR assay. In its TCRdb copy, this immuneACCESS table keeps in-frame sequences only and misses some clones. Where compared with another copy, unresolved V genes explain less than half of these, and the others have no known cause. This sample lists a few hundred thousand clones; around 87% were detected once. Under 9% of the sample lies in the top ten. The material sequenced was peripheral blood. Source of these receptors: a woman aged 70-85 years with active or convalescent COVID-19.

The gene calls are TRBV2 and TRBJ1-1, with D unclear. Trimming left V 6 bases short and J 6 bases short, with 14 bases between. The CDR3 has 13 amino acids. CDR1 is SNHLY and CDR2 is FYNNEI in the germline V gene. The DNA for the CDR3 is TGTGCCAGCAGCCTGAGGGCCCGTGCTGAAGCTTTCTTT. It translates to CASSLRARAEAFF. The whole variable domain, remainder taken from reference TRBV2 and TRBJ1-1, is EPEVTQTPSHQVTQMGQEVILRCVPISNHLYFYWYRQILGQKVEFLVSFYNNEISEKSEIFDDQFSVERPDGSNFTLKIRSTKLEDSAMYFCASSLRARAEAFFGQGTRLTVV.

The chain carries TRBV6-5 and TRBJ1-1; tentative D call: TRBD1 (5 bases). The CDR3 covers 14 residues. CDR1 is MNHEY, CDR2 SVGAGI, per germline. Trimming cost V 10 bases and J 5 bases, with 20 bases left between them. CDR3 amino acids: CANLALGTGTEAFF. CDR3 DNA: TGTGCCAATTTGGCACTCGGGACTGGGACTGAAGCTTTCTTT.

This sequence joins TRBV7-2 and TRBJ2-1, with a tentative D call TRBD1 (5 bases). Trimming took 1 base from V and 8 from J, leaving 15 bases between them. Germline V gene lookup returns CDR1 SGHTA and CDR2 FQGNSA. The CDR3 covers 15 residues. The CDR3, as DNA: TGTGCCAGCAGCTTAGGTGGAAGGGGCCAACATGAGCAGTTCTTC. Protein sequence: CASSLGGRGQHEQFF.

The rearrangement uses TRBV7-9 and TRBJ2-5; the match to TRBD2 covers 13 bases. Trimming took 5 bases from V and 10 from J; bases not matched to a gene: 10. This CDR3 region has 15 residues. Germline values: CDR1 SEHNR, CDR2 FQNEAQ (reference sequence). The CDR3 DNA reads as TGTGCCAGCAGCCCCAGGGGGACTAGCGGGGAGGACCAGTACTTC. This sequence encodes CASSPRGTSGEDQYF.

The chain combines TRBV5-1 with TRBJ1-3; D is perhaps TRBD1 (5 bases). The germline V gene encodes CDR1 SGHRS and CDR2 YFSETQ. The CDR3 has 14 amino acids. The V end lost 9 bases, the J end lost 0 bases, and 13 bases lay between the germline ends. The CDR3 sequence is CATSRGNSGNTIYF. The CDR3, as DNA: TGCGCCACCTCTCGGGGGAACTCTGGAAACACCATATATTTT.

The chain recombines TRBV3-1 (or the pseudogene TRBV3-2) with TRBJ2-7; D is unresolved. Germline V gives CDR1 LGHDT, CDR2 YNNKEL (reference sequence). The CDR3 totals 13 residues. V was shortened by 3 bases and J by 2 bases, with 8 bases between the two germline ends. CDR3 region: CASSQGRTYEQYF. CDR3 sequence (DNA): TGTGCCAGCAGCCAGGGCCGCACCTACGAGCAGTACTTC.

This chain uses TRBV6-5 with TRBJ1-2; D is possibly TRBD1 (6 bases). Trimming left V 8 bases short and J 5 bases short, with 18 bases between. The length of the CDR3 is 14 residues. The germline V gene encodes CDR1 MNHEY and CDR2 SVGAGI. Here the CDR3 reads CASGRDPGEYGYTF. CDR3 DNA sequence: TGTGCCAGCGGAAGAGACCCAGGGGAGTATGGCTACACCTTC.

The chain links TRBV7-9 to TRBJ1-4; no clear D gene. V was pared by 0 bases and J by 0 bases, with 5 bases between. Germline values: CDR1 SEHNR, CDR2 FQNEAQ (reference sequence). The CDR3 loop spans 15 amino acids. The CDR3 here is CASSLAAPTNEKLFF. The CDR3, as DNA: TGTGCCAGCAGCTTAGCGGCTCCAACTAATGAAAAACTGTTTTTT.

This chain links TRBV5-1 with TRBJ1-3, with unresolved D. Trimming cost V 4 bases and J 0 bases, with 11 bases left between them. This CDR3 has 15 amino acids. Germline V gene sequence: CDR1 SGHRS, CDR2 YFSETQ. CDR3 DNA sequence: TGCGCCAGCAGCCCAAGACTGGGCTCTGGAAACACCATATATTTT. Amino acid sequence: CASSPRLGSGNTIYF.

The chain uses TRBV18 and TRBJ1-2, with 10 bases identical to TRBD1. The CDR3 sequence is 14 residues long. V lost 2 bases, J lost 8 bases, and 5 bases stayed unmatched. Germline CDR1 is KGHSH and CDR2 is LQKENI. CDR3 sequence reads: CASSPVDRGLGYTF. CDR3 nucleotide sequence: TGTGCCAGCTCACCAGTAGACAGGGGGCTCGGCTACACCTTC.

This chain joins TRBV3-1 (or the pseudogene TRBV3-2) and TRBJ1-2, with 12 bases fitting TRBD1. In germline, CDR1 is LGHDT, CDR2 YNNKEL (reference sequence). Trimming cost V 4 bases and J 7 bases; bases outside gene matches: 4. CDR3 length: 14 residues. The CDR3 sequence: CASSPRDRGLGYTF. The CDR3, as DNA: TGTGCCAGCAGCCCCCGGGACAGGGGGCTTGGCTACACCTTC.

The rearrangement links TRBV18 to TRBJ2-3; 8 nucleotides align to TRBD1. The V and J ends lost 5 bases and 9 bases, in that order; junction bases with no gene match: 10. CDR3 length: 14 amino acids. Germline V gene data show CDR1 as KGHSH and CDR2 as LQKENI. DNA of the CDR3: TGTGCCAGCTCAATGACAGGGGAAGGGAGAACGCAGTATTTT. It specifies CASSMTGEGRTQYF.

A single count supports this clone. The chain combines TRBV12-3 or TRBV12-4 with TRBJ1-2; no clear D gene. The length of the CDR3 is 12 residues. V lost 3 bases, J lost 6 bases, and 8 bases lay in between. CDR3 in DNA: TGTGCCAGCAGTTTTTTCAGAAATGGCTACACCTTC. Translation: CASSFFRNGYTF.

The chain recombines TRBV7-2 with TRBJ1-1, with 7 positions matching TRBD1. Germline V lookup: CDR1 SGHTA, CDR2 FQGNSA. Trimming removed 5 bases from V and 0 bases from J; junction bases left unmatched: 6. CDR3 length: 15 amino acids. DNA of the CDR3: TGTGCCAGCAGCCGGGCAACAGGGGTGAACACTGAAGCTTTCTTT. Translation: CASSRATGVNTEAFF.

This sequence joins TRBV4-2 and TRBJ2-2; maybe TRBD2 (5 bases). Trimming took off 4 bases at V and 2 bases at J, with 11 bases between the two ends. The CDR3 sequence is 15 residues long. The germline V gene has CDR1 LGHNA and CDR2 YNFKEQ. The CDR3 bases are TGTGCCAGCAGCCTGGAGGAAGGTAACACCGGGGAGCTGTTTTTT. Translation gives CASSLEEGNTGELFF.

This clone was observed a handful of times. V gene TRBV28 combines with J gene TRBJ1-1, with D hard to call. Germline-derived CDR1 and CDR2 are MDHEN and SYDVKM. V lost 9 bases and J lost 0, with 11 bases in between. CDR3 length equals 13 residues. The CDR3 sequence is CASDDNMNTEAFF. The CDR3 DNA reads TGTGCCAGTGACGACAACATGAACACTGAAGCTTTCTTT.

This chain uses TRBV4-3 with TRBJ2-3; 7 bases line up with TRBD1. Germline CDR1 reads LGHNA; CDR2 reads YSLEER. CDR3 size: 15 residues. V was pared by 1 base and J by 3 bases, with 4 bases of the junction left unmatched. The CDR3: CASSQAGQVTDTQYF. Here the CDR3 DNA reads TGCGCCAGCAGCCAAGCCGGACAGGTGACAGATACGCAGTATTTT.

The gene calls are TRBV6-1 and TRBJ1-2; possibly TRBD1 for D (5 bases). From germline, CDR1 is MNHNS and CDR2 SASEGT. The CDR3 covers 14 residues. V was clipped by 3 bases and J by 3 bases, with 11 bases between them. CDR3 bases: TGTGCCAGCAGTGAGGGGGGGGACGACTATGGCTACACCTTC. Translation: CASSEGGDDYGYTF.

CDR3 amino acids: CASSDRVEQPQHF. CDR3 sequence (DNA): TGTGCCAGCAGCGACAGGGTGGAACAGCCCCAGCATTTT. The chain recombines TRBV7-9 with TRBJ1-5; 7 nucleotides agree with TRBD1. Germline CDR1 reads SEHNR; CDR2 reads FQNEAQ (reference sequence). The length of the CDR3 is 13 residues. With V trimmed by 5 bases and J by 7 bases, 5 bases remained unmatched.

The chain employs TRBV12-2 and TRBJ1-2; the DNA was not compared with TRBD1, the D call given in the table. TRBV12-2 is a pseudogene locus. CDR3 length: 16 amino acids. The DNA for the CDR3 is TGTGCAAGTCGCGCGGGACAGGGGGAGTATAACTATGGCTACACCTTC. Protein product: CASRAGQGEYNYGYTF.

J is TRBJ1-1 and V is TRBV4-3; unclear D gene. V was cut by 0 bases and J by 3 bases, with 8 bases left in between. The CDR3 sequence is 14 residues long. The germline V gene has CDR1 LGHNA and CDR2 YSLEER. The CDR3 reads CASSQDTAHTEAFF. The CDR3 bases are TGCGCCAGCAGCCAAGATACAGCACACACTGAAGCTTTCTTT.

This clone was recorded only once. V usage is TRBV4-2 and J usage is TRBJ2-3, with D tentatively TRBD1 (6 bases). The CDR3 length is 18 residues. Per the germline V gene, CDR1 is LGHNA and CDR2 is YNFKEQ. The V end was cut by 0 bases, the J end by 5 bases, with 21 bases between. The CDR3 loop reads CASSQEIRNRVKEDTQYF. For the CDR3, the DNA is TGTGCCAGCAGCCAAGAGATTAGGAACAGGGTCAAAGAAGATACGCAGTATTTT.

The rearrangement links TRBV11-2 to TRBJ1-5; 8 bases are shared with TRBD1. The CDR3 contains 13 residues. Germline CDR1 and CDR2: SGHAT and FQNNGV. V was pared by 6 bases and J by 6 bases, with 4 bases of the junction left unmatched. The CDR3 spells CASSQGAGQPQHF. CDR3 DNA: TGTGCCAGCAGTCAGGGGGCAGGTCAGCCCCAGCATTTT.

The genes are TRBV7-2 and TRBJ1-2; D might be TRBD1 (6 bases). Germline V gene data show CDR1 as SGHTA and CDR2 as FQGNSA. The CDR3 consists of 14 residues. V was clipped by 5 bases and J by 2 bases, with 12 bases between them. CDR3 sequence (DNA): TGTGCCAGCAGCGGACAGAGACGGAACTATGGCTACACCTTC. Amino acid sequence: CASSGQRRNYGYTF.

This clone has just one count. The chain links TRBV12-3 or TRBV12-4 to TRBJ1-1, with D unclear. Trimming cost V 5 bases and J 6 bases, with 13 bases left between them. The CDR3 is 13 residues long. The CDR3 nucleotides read TGTGCCAGCAGTCCTCATCTAGGTTCTGAAGCTTTCTTT. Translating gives CASSPHLGSEAFF.

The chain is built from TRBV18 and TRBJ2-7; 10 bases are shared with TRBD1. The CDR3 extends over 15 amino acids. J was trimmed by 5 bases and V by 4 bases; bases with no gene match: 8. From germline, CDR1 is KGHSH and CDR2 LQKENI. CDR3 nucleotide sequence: TGTGCCAGCTCACTAACCGGGACAGGGGTTCACGAGCAGTACTTC. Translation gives CASSLTGTGVHEQYF.

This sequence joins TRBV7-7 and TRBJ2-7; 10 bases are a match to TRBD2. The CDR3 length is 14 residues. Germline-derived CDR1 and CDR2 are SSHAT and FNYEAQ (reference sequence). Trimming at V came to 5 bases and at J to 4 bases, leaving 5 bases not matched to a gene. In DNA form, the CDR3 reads TGTGCCAGCAGCCGAAGCGGGGGGGCATACGAGCAGTACTTC. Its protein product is CASSRSGGAYEQYF. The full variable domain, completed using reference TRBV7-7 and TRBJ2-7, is GAGVSQSPRYKVTKRGQDVTLRCDPISSHATLYWYQQALGQGPEFLTYFNYEAQPDKSGLPSDRFSAERPEGSISTLTIQRTEQRDSAMYRCASSRSGGAYEQYFGPGTRLTVT.